This T cell receptor (beta chain) was captured by sequencing in a study of T cell changes during pregnancy in multiple sclerosis. The assay was immunoSEQ multiplex PCR, and TCRdb's table has in-frame clones only and misses some. The sample carries 53,000 or so clones, 94% recorded once. CDR3 length: 14 amino acids. V was trimmed by 5 bases and J by 7 bases, leaving 12 bases between them. Germline values: CDR1 SGHDN, CDR2 FVKESK. The sample in question was CD4+ T cells from peripheral blood mononuclear cells, obtained in the second trimester of pregnancy. The sequence came from a female donor with multiple sclerosis, enrolled in a pregnancy study. This sequence joins TRBV14 and TRBJ1-6; D is unclear. CDR3 coding DNA: TGTGCCAGCAGCTTCTATGATTGGAATTCACCCCTCCACTTT. Protein sequence: CASSFYDWNSPLHF. The full variable domain, its missing parts supplied by reference TRBV14 and TRBJ1-6, is EAGVTQFPSHSVIEKGQTVTLRCDPISGHDNLYWYRRVMGKEIKFLLHFVKESKQDESGMPNNRFLAERTGGTYSTLKVQPAELEDSGVYFCASSFYDWNSPLHFGNGTRLTVT.